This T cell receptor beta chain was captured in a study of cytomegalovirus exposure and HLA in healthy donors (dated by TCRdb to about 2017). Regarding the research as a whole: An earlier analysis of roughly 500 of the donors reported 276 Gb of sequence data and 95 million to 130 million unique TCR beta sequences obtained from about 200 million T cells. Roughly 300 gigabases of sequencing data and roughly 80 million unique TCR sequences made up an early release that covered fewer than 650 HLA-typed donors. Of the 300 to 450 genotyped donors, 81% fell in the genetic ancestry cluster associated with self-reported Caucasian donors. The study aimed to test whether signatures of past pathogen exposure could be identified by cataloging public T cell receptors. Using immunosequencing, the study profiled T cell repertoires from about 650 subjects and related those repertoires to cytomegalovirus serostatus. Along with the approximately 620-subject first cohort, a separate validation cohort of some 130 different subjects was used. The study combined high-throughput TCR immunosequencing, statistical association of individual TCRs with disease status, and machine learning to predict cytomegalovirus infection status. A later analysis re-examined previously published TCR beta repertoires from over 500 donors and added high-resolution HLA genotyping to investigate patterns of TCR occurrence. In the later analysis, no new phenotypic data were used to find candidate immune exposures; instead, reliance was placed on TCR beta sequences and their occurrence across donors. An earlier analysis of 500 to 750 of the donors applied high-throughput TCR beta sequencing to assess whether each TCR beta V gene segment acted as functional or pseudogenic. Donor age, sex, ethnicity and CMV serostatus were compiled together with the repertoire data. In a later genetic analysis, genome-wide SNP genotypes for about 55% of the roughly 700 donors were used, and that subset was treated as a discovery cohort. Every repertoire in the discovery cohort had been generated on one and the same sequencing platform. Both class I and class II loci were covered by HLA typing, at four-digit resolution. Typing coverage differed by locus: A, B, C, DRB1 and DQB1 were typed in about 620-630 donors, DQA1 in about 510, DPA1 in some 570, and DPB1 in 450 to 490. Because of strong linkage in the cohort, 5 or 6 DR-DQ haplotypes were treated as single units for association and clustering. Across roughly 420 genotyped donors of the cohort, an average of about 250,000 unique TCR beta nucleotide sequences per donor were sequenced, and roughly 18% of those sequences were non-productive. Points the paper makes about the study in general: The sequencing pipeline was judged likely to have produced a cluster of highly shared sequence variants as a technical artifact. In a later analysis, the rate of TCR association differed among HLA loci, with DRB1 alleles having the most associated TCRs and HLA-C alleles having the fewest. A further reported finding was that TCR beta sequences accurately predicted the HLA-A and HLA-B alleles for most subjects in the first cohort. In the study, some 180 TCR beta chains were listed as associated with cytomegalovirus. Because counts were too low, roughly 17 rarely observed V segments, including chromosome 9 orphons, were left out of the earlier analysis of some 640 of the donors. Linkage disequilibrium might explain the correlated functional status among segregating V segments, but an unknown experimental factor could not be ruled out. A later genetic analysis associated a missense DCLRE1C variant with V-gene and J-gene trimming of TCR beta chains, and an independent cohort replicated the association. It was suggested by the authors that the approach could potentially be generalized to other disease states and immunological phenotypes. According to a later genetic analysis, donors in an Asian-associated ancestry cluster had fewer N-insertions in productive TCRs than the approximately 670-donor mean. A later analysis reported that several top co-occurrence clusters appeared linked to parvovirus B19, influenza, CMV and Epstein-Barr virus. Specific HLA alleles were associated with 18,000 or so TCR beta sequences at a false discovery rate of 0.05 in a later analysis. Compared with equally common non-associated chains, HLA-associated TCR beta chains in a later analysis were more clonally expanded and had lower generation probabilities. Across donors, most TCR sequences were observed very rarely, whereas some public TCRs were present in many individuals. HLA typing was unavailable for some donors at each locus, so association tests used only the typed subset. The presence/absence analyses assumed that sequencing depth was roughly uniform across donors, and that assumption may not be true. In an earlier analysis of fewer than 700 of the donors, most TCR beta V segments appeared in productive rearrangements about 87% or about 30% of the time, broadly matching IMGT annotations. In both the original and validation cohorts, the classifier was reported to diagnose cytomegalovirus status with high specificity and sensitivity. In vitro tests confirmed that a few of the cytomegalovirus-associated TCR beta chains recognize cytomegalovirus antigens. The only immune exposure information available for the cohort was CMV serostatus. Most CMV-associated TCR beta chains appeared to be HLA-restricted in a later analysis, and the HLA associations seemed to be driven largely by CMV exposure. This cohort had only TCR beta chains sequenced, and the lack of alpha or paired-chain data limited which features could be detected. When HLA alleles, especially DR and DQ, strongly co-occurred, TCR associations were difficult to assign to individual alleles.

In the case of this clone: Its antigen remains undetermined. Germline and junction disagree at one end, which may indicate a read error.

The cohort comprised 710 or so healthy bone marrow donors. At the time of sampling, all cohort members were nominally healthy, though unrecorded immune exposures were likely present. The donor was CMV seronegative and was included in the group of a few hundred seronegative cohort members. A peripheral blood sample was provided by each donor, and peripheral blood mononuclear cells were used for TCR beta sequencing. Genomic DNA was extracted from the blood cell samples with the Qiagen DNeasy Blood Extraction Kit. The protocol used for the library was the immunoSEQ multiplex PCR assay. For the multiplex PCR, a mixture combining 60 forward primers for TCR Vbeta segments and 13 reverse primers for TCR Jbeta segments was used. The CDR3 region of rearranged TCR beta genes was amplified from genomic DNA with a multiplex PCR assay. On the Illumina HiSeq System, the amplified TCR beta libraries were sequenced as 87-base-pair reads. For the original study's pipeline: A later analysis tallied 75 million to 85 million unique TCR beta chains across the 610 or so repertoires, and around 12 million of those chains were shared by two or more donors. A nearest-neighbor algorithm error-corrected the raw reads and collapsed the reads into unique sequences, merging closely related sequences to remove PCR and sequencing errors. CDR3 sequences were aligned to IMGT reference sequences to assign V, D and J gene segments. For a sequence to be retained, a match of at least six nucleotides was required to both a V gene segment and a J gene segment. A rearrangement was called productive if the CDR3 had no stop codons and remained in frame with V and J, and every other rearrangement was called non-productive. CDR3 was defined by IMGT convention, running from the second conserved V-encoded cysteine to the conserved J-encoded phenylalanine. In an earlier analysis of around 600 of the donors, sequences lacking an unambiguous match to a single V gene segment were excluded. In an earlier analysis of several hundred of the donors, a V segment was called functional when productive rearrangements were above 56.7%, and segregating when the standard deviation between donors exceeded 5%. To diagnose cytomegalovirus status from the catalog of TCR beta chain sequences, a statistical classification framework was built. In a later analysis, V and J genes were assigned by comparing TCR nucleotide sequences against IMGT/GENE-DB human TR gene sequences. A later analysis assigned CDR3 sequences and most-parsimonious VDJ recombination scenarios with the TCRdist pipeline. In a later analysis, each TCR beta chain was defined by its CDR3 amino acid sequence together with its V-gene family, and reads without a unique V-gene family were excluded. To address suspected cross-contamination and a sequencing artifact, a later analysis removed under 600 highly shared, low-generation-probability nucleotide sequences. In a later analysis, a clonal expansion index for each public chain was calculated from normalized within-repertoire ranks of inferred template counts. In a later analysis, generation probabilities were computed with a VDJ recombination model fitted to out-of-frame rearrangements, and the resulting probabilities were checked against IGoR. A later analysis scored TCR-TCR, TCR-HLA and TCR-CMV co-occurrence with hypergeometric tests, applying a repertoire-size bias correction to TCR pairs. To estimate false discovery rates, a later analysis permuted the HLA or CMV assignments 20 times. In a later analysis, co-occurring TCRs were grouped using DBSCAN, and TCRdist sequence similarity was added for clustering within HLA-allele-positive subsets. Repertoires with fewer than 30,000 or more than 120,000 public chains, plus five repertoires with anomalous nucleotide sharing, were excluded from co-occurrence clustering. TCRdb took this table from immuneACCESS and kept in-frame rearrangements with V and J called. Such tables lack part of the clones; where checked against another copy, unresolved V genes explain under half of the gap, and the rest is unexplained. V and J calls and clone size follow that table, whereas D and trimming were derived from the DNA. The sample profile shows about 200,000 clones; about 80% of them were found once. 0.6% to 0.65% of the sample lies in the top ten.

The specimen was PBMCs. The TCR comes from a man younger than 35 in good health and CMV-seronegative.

The nucleotide sequence reads TGTTCCAGCAGCTCAATACTAGCGGGCGTCTCCTACGAGCAGTACTTC. It specifies CSSSSILAGVSYEQYF. The sequence links TRBV7-9 to TRBJ2-7, and TRBD2 matches 9 of the central bases. The CDR3 goes from the cysteine to the phenylalanine over 16 residues. Kept here is only the CDR3 DNA, which spans 48 bases and is read in frame from base 1. In the germline V gene (reference sequence), CDR1 corresponds to SEHNR and CDR2 to FQNEAQ.